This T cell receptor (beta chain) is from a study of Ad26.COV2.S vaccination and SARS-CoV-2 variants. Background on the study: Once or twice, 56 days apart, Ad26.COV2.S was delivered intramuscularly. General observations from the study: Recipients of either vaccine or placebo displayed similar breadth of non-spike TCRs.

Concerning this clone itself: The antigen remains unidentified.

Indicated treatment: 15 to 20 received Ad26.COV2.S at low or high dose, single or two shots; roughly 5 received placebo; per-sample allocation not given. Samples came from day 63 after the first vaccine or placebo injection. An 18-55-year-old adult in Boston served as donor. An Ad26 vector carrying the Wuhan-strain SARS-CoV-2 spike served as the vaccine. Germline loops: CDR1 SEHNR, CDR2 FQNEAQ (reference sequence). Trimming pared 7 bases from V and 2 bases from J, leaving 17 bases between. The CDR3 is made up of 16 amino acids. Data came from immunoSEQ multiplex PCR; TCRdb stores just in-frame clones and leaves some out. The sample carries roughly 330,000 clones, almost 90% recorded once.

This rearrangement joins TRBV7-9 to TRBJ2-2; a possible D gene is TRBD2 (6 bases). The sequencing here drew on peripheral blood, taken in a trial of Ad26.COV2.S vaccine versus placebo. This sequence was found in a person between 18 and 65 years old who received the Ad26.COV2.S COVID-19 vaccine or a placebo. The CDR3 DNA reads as TGTGCCAGCACCTCGGGGGTTTTAGGTAACACCGGGGAGCTGTTTTTT. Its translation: CASTSGVLGNTGELFF.